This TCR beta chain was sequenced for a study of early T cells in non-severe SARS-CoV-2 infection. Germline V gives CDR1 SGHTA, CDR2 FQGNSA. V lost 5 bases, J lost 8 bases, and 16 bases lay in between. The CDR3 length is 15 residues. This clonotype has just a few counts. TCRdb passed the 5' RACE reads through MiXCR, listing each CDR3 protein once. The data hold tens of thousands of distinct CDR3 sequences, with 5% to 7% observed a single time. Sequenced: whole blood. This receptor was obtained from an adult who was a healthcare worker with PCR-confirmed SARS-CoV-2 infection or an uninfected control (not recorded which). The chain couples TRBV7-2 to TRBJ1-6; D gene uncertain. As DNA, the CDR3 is TGTGCCAGCAGCGAAATCCAGTATTCAGATTCACCCCTCCACTTT. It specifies CASSEIQYSDSPLHF.